A selection of T cell receptor beta chains follows, all from one sample in a study of OX40 agonist ivuxolimab in advanced cancers. The data were produced by immunoSEQ multiplex PCR, yet TCRdb's version contains in-frame clones alone and is incomplete. This sample has about 87,000 clones, with approximately 82% found just once. Source: CD4+ or CD8+ T cells sorted from blood, taken in a trial of the OX40 agonist ivuxolimab. The source of these receptors is an adult with an advanced solid tumor such as melanoma, head and neck, liver or kidney cancer. CDR3s include the opening cysteine and the closing phenylalanine or tryptophan. The D gene is left open where the match is weak. Clone size is stated in some rows and not others, as once, few, many or a class when expanded.

v_gene	d_gene	abundance	j_gene	CDR3nt	CDR3aa
TRBV7-2	-	-	TRBJ1-4	TGTGCCAGCAGCTTCGTGGGGGGGCGGGATGAAAAACTGTTTTTT	CASSFVGGRDEKLFF
TRBV2	-	-	TRBJ2-7	TGTGCCAGCAGGCTCGTAGGCAGGCCTACAGGTACCTACGAGCAGTACTTC	CASRLVGRPTGTYEQYF
TRBV7-2	-	-	TRBJ2-5	TGTGCCAGCAGCTTAGTTGCGGGGAACAACCAAGAGACCCAGTACTTC	CASSLVAGNNQETQYF
TRBV5-4	-	few	TRBJ2-2	TGTGCCAGCAGCTTGTATAGTGAAACCACCGGGGAGCTGTTTTTT	CASSLYSETTGELFF
TRBV7-2	TRBD1	-	TRBJ1-4	TGTGCCAGCAGCCCCAGCTCCGGGACAGGGTATGGAAAACTGTTTTTT	CASSPSSGTGYGKLFF
TRBV18	-	-	TRBJ2-5	TGTGCCAGCTCAACAATGGAAGAGACCCAGTACTTC	CASSTMEETQYF
TRBV4-3	TRBD1	-	TRBJ1-6	TGCGCCAGCAGCCAAGTTGACAGGGGATGGTCACCCCTCCACTTT	CASSQVDRGWSPLHF
TRBV10-3	TRBD2	-	TRBJ2-7	TGTGCCATCGGAAAAGCGGGGAACTCCTACGAGCAGTACTTC	CAIGKAGNSYEQYF
TRBV5-1	-	-	TRBJ2-7	TGCGCCAGCAGCTTCCAGGGATCTTACGAGCAGTACTTC	CASSFQGSYEQYF
TRBV6-5	-	-	TRBJ2-7	TGTGCCAGCAGGACTTCCGGGACGGCTACCTACGAGCAGTACTTC	CASRTSGTATYEQYF
TRBV5-6	-	-	TRBJ1-6	TGTGCCAGCAGCTTATATACAATTGATTCACCCCTCCACTTT	CASSLYTIDSPLHF
TRBV5-4	-	-	TRBJ1-6	TGTGCCAGCAGCATGGACTCCTATAATTCACCCCTCCACTTT	CASSMDSYNSPLHF
TRBV6-5	TRBD1	once	TRBJ1-1	TGTGCCAGCAGTCCACAGGGGGCCGGAGCTTTCTTT	CASSPQGAGAFF
TRBV7-3	TRBD1	-	TRBJ2-7	TGTGCCAGCAGCTTATTCGGACAGGGAGGCTACGAGCAGTACTTC	CASSLFGQGGYEQYF